Following are 2 T cell receptor beta chains from one sample sequenced in a study of identical twins. TCRdb passed the 5' RACE reads through MiXCR, listing each CDR3 protein once. The sample lists a few hundred thousand distinct CDR3 sequences, about 8% seen once, with over 2.5% in the top ten. The same data also went into a second study, on yellow fever vaccine responses in identical twins.

The sequenced material came from CD8+ T cells sorted from blood. Source of these receptors: a woman aged 18-30 years in good health.

The rearrangement joins TRBV6-5 to TRBJ2-1, with TRBD2 identical over 9 bases. The ends lost 0 bases at V and 4 bases at J; junction bases unmatched: 7. Germline V CDR1 and CDR2: MNHEY, SVGAGI. This CDR3 comprises 17 residues. Written as DNA, the CDR3 is TGTGCCAGCAGTTACTCGATTAGGACTAGCGCTTACAATGAGCAGTTCTTC. It yields the protein CASSYSIRTSAYNEQFF.

This clonotype was detected ten times or more. The chain recombines TRBV21-1 with TRBJ2-1; TRBD1, the D gene given by the table, was not confirmed from the DNA. TRBV21-1 is a known pseudogene. The CDR3 totals 17 residues. As DNA, the CDR3 is TGTGCCAGCAGCAAATTTGGGGGCCCCAGCTCCTACAATGAGCAGTTCTTC. It encodes CASSKFGGPSSYNEQFF.